Listed below are T cell receptor beta chains from one sample, sequenced in a study of control samples from healthy donors and cancer patients. Sequenced by immunoSEQ multiplex PCR; TCRdb stores in-frame clones only, minus some. Among 25,000 to 30,000 clones listed, about 85% were seen once. The sample was formalin-fixed, paraffin-embedded tissue. These TCRs come from a female donor with melanoma. Each CDR3 is given with its conserved first and last residue. The order of the fields is J gene, V gene, D gene, CDR3 protein, CDR3 DNA. A D gene is named only where the DNA matches it firmly.

TRBJ2-1 | TRBV7-2 | NA | CASSLEGRMFNEQFF | TGTGCCAGCAGCTTAGAAGGACGGATGTTCAATGAGCAGTTCTTC
TRBJ2-2 | TRBV2 | NA | CASSGGPHQTGELFF | TGTGCCAGCAGTGGAGGGCCGCATCAGACCGGGGAGCTGTTTTTT
TRBJ2-1 | TRBV24-1 | TRBD2 | CATAGGFYNEQFF | TGTGCCACCGCGGGGGGCTTCTACAATGAGCAGTTCTTC
TRBJ2-7 | TRBV27 | NA | CASRRTGTSYEQYF | TGTGCCAGCAGGCGTACCGGGACCTCCTACGAGCAGTACTTC
TRBJ2-1 | TRBV27 | NA | CASSINGPRSLTAGGSYNEQFF | TGTGCCAGCAGTATTAATGGGCCACGGTCATTAACCGCCGGGGGCTCCTACAATGAGCAGTTCTTC
TRBJ1-1 | TRBV5-8 | TRBD1 | CASSERTGRTEAFF | TGTGCCAGCAGCGAGAGGACAGGGCGCACTGAAGCTTTCTTT
TRBJ1-5 | TRBV19 | NA | CASSIPGSGNQPQHF | TGTGCCAGTAGTATCCCGGGTTCCGGCAATCAGCCCCAGCATTTT
TRBJ2-3 | TRBV15 | TRBD2 | CATSRDKVAGGTDTQYF | TGTGCCACCAGCAGAGATAAGGTAGCGGGAGGAACAGATACGCAGTATTTT
TRBJ1-4 | TRBV6-5 | NA | CASSWQGLNEKLFF | TGTGCCAGCAGTTGGCAGGGCCTGAATGAAAAACTGTTTTTT
TRBJ2-7 | TRBV2 | TRBD1 | CAGSRQGFREQYF | TGTGCCGGGTCAAGACAGGGTTTTAGAGAGCAGTACTTC
TRBJ1-1 | TRBV6-6 | TRBD1 | CASSSGQGYEAFF | TGTGCCAGCAGTTCGGGACAGGGTTATGAAGCTTTCTTT
TRBJ2-5 | TRBV20-1 | NA | CSALEETQYF | TGCAGTGCTTTAGAGGAGACCCAGTACTTC
TRBJ1-4 | TRBV2 | TRBD1 | CASSWTGTVEKLFF | TGTGCCAGCAGTTGGACAGGCACGGTCGAAAAACTGTTTTTT
TRBJ2-7 | TRBV10-3 | TRBD2 | CAISGPGLAGGPSYEQYF | TGTGCCATCAGTGGCCCGGGACTAGCGGGAGGGCCCTCCTACGAGCAGTACTTC
TRBJ2-2 | TRBV7-2 | NA | CASSSRGGNTGELFF | TGTGCCAGCAGCTCGAGGGGCGGAAACACCGGGGAGCTGTTTTTT
TRBJ2-2 | TRBV6-5 | TRBD2 | CASSFPTSGSPGELFF | TGTGCCAGCAGTTTCCCGACTAGCGGGAGCCCCGGGGAGCTGTTTTTT
TRBJ2-7 | TRBV7-2 | TRBD2 | CASSLASGMYEQYF | TGTGCCAGCAGCTTAGCTAGCGGGATGTACGAGCAGTACTTC
TRBJ2-7 | TRBV4-1 | NA | CASSQDSQTPSSYEQYF | TGCGCCAGCAGCCAAGACTCCCAGACTCCGAGCTCCTACGAGCAGTACTTC